The 9 T cell receptor beta chains reported below all come from one sample, sequenced in a study of molecular identifiers for immune sequencing clone quantification. TCRdb itself ran the PCR reads through MiXCR, one entry per CDR3 protein. This sample has about 640,000 distinct CDR3 sequences, with just under 20% found just once. The sequenced material came from naive CD8+ T cells from blood, with Jurkat cell RNA spiked in. Subset in this sample: FACS-sorted CD8+CD4-CCR7+CD45RA+ naive T cells. These receptors all come from a human donor in good health. Some libraries in this study had Jurkat cell RNA spiked in.

As for this clonotype: A much larger clone is a single base away; this may be a read error. The J gene is TRBJ2-1, the V gene TRBV11-2, with TRBD2 matching 14 bases. Per the germline V gene, CDR1 is SGHAT and CDR2 is FQNNGV. The junction had 13 bases not matched to a gene; V was cut back by 5 bases and J by 10 bases. The CDR3 sequence is 17 residues long. The CDR3 spells CASSRRLAGGPRYEQFF. In DNA, the CDR3 is TGTGCCAGCAGCCGTAGACTAGCGGGAGGGCCCCGCTACGAGCAGTTCTTC.

The chain is built from TRBV19 and TRBJ2-7; TRBD1 agrees at 9 bases. The CDR3 runs 14 residues. Per the germline V gene, CDR1 is LNHDA and CDR2 is SQIVND (reference sequence). Trimming at V came to 3 bases and at J to 4 bases, leaving 4 bases not matched to a gene. CDR3 DNA: TGTGCCAGTAGTATGGGGACAGGGAGGTACGAGCAGTACTTC. Translated, it gives CASSMGTGRYEQYF.

Ten or more counts support this clonotype. The genes are TRBV18 and TRBJ2-7; 11 nucleotides line up with TRBD2. The CDR3 spans 15 residues. Germline loops: CDR1 KGHSH, CDR2 LQKENI. The trim removed 3 bases at V and 4 bases at J, leaving 5 bases unmatched. CDR3 nucleotides: TGTGCCAGCTCACCCACTAGCGGGAGAAGGTACGAGCAGTACTTC. Translation: CASSPTSGRRYEQYF.

As for this clonotype: It is likely a read error, because the conserved phenylalanine at the end of the CDR3 is missing. The chain combines TRBV19 with TRBJ1-5, with a possible D match to TRBD1 (6 bases). Trimming removed 5 bases at V and 1 base at J, with 12 bases between. This CDR3 region has 15 residues. CDR1 and CDR2 from the germline V gene are LNHDA and SQIVND (reference sequence). CDR3 region: CASSVWGASNQPQHL. CDR3 DNA sequence: TGTGCCAGTAGTGTCTGGGGGGCCAGCAATCAGCCCCAGCATCTT.

The chain recombines TRBV6-2 or TRBV6-3 with TRBJ2-5; TRBD2 is a possible D gene (6 bases). Trimming left V 1 base short and J 1 base short, with 7 bases between. Germline CDR1 reads MNHEY; CDR2 reads SVGEGT. This CDR3 has 14 amino acids. CDR3 sequence: CASSYWGVQETQYF. The CDR3 region has the DNA TGTGCCAGCAGTTACTGGGGGGTCCAAGAGACCCAGTACTTC.

This clonotype has at least ten counts. This sequence joins TRBV14 and TRBJ2-6; no reliable D call. This CDR3 region has 17 residues. Germline assignment: CDR1 SGHDN and CDR2 FVKESK. The V gene lost 1 base and the J gene lost 3 bases, with 13 bases spanning the gap. CDR3 sequence reads: CASSQVLVRYGANVLTF. The CDR3 DNA reads as TGTGCCAGCAGCCAAGTGCTGGTACGGTATGGGGCCAACGTCCTGACTTTC.

The chain couples TRBV12-3 or TRBV12-4 to TRBJ2-1, with no clear D. CDR3 length: 12 amino acids. V lost 4 bases, J lost 12 bases, and 13 bases lay in between. The CDR3 is CASSYGRLRQFF. The CDR3 DNA reads as TGTGCCAGCAGTTACGGCCGCTTGCGGCAGTTCTTC.

As to this clonotype: A much larger clone lies one base from this, so it may be a read error. The chain joins TRBV11-2 to TRBJ1-5; D is unresolved. The V gene's germline CDR1 is SGHAT and CDR2 FQNNGV. V lost 0 bases and J lost 9, with 24 bases in between. The CDR3 is 18 amino acids. This CDR3 reads CASSLDNSVDVEIRPQHF. DNA for the CDR3: TGTGCCAGCAGCTTAGACAATAGTGTAGACGTAGAAATTCGGCCCCAGCATTTT. The whole variable domain, filled in from reference TRBV11-2 and TRBJ1-5, reads EAGVAQSPRYKIIEKRQSVAFWCNPISGHATLYWYQQILGQGPKLLIQFQNNGVVDDSQLPKDRFSAERLKGVDSTLKIQPAKLEDSAVYLCASSLDNSVDVEIRPQHFGDGTRLSIL.

This clonotype was found a few times. The J gene is TRBJ2-1, the V gene TRBV2, with 9 bases aligning to TRBD2. The V and J ends lost 3 bases and 6 bases, in that order; junction bases with no gene match: 9. The CDR3 spans 16 residues. In germline, CDR1 is SNHLY, CDR2 FYNNEI. The DNA for the CDR3 is TGTGCCAGCAGTGACCTAGCGGGGCTTTCCGTCAATGAGCAGTTCTTC. It specifies CASSDLAGLSVNEQFF.